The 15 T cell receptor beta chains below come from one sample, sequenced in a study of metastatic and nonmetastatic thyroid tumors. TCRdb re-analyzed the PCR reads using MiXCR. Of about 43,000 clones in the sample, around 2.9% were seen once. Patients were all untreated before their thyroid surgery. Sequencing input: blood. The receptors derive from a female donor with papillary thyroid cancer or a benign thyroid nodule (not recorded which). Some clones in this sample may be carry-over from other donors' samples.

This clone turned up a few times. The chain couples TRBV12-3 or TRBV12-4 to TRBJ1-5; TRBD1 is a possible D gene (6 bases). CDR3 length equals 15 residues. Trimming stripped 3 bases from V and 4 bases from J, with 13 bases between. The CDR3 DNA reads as TGTGCCAGCAGTTTCACCGCAGGGGATAATCAGCCCCAGCATTTT. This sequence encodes CASSFTAGDNQPQHF.

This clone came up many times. The CDR3 region has the DNA TGTGCCAGCGCTGGACTAGCGGTCCACAATGAGCAGTTCTTC. It translates to CASAGLAVHNEQFF. The gene calls are TRBV6-4 and TRBJ2-1; 10 bases fit TRBD2. V trimming: 8 bases; J trimming: 5 bases; junction bases outside the gene matches: 6. Germline V gene lookup returns CDR1 MRHNA and CDR2 SNTAGT. The CDR3 spans 14 residues.

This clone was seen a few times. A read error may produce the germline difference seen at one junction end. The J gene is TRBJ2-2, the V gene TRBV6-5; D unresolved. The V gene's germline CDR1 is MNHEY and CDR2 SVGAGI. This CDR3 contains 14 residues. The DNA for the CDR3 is TGTGCCAGCAGTGACTCGCAGGACACCGGGGAGCTGTTTTTT. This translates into CASSDSQDTGELFF.

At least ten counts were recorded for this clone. Written as DNA, the CDR3 is TGTGCCAGCAGTTTAAGCGCGGGGGCTGGAAACACCATATATTTT. Translation: CASSLSAGAGNTIYF. The chain has TRBV28 and TRBJ1-3; D possibly corresponds to TRBD1 (5 bases). This CDR3 has 15 amino acids. Per germline, CDR1 MDHEN and CDR2 SYDVKM. Trimming left V 2 bases short and J 2 bases short, with 10 bases between.

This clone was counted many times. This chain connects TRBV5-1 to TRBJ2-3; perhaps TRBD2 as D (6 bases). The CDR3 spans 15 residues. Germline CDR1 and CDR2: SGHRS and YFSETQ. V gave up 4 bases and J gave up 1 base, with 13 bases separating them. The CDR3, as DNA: TGCGCCAGCAGCCCGGGACTGTCGGGCACAGATACGCAGTATTTT. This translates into CASSPGLSGTDTQYF.

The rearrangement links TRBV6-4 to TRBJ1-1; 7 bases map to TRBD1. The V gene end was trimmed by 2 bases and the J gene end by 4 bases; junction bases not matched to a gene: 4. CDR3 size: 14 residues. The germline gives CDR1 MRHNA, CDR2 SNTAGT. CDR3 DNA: TGTGCCAGCAGTGACGGACAGGAGGGCACTGAAGCTTTCTTT. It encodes CASSDGQEGTEAFF.

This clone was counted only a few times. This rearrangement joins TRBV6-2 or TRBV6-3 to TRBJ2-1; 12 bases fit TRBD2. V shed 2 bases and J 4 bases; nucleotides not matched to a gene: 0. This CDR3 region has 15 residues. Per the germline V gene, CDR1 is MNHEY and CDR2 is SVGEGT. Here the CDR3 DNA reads TGTGCCAGCAGTTACACTAGCGGGGGGTACAATGAGCAGTTCTTC. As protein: CASSYTSGGYNEQFF.

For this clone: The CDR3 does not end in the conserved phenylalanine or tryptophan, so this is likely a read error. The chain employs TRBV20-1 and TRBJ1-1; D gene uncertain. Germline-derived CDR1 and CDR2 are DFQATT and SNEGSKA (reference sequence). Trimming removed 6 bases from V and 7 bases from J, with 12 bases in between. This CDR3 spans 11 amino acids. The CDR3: CSAGPYSEAFT. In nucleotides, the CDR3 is TGCAGTGCAGGTCCGTACAGTGAAGCTTTCACT.

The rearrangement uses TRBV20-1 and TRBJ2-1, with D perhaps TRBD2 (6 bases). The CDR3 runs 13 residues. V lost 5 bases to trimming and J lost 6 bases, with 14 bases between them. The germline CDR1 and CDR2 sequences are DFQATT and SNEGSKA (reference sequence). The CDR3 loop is CSAPRDSANEQFF. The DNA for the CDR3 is TGCAGTGCTCCTCGGGACTCGGCCAATGAGCAGTTCTTC.

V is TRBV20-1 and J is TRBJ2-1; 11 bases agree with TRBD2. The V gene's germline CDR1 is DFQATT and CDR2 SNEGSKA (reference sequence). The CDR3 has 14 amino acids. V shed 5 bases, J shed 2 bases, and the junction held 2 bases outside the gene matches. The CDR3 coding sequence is TGCAGTGCTGAGACTAGCGGGACCTACAATGAGCAGTTCTTC. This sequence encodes CSAETSGTYNEQFF.

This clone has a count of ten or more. The CDR3: CSARDRPSNEQFF. The DNA of the CDR3 is TGCAGTGCTAGAGATCGCCCCTCCAATGAGCAGTTCTTC. V and J are TRBV20-1 and TRBJ2-1; the D is unclear. The CDR3 covers 13 residues. Germline V gives CDR1 DFQATT, CDR2 SNEGSKA (reference sequence). Trimming stripped 0 bases from V and 6 bases from J, with 9 bases between.

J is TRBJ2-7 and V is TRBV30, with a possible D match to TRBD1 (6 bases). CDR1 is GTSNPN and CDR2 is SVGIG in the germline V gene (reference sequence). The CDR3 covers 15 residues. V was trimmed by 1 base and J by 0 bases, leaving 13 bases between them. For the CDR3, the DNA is TGTGCCTGGAGTGGAATATACAGGGCCTCCTACGAGCAGTACTTC. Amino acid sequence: CAWSGIYRASYEQYF.

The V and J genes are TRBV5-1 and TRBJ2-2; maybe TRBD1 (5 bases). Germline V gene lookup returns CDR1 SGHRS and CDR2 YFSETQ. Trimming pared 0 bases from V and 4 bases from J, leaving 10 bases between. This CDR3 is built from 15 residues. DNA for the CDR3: TGCGCCAGCAGCTTGGTGGCTGGGGCCACCGGGGAGCTGTTTTTT. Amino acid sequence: CASSLVAGATGELFF.

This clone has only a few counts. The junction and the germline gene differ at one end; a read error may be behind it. CDR3 nucleotide sequence: TGTGCCAGCAGCTCGACAGGGGTTAAGACAGATACGCATTATTTT. Its translation: CASSSTGVKTDTHYF. V gene TRBV7-8 combines with J gene TRBJ2-3; 8 nucleotides align to TRBD1. Germline V gene sequence: CDR1 SGHVS, CDR2 FQNEAQ. The CDR3 is 15 amino acids.

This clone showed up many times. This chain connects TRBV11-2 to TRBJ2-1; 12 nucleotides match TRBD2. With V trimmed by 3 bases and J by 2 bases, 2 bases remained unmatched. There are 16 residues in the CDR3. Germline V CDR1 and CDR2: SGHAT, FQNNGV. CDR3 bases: TGTGCCAGCAGCTTCACTAGCGGGAGGACCTACAATGAGCAGTTCTTC. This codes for CASSFTSGRTYNEQFF.